The table lists the clone carrying this TCR beta chain with a few counts. Gene names follow the mouse nomenclature. Coverage ceases 4 residues before the CDR3 finishes, and the germline J gene fills in the end. The source of the sample is a study of CD8+ T cells in alopecia areata. Overall study: Donors of skin were C3H/HeJ mice aged roughly 6-12 months with spontaneous alopecia, and recipients were roughly 6-10-week-old female C3H/HeJ mice.

In each case, RNA was isolated and then reverse transcribed into cDNA as the sequencing template. Produced via immunoSEQ multiplex PCR; TCRdb's table is partial and in-frame only. This sample shows around 1,900 clones and no singletons; roughly half rests with the ten largest. Germline V gives CDR1 GKSSPN, CDR2 SITVG. Trimming removed 1 base from V and 0 bases from J, with 9 bases in between. The CDR3 length is 15 residues. Sequenced material: lesional skin. This clonotype originated in a C3H/HeJ mouse with alopecia areata. These mice share the MHC haplotype H2-k. The chain is built from TRBV31 and TRBJ1-4; perhaps TRBD1 as D (6 bases). Here the CDR3 reads CAWSPGHFSNERLFF. The sequenced CDR3 bases are TGTGCCTGGAGTCCGGGACACTTTTCCAACGAA.